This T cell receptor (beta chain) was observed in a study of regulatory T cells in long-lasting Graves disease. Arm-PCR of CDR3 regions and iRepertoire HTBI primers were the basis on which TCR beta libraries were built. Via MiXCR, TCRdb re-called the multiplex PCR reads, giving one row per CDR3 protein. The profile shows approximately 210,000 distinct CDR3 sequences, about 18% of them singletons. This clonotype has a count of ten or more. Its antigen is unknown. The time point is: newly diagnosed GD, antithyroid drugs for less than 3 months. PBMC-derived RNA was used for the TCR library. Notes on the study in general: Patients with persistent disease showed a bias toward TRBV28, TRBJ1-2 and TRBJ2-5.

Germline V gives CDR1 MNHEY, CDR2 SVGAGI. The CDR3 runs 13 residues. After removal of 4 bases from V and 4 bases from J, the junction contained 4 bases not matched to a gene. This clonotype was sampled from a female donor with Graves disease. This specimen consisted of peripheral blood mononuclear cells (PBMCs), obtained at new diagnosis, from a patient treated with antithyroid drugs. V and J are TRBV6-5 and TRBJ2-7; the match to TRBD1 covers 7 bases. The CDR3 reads CASSFGTAYEQYF. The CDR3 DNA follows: TGTGCCAGCAGTTTCGGGACAGCGTACGAGCAGTACTTC.